This TCR beta chain was identified during a study of T-cell reconstitution after alpha-beta-depleted transplantation in children. A library of TCRbeta sequences, prepared with unique molecular identifiers, was generated. TCRdb recomputed calls from the PCR reads with MiXCR, one row per CDR3 protein. The sample contains 360,000 or so distinct CDR3 sequences, 20% of which appear only once. CDR1 SQVTM and CDR2 ANQGSEA come from the germline V gene. The CDR3 contains 13 residues. Unmatched junction bases numbered 11, after V lost 8 bases and J lost 10 bases. The gene calls are TRBV29-1 and TRBJ2-1; 10 bases fit TRBD2. This TCR derives from a human donor who donated a stem cell graft to a child with acute myeloid leukemia. The sequences come from PBMCs from the stem cell graft donor, collected from the stem cell graft. This CDR3 reads CSTPGISGREQFF. As DNA, the CDR3 is TGCAGCACCCCAGGCATTAGCGGGAGGGAGCAGTTCTTC.